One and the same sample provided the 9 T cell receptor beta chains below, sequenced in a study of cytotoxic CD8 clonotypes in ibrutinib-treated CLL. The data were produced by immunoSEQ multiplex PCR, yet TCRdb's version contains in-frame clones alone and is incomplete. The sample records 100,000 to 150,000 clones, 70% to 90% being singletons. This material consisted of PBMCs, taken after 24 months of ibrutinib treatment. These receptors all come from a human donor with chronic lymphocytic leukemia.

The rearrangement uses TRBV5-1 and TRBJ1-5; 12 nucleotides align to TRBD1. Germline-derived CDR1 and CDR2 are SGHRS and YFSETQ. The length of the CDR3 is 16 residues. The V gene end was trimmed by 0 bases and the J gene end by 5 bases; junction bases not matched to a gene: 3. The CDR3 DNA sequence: TGCGCCAGCAGCTTGGCTGGGACAGGGGGCGATCAGCCCCAGCATTTT. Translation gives CASSLAGTGGDQPQHF.

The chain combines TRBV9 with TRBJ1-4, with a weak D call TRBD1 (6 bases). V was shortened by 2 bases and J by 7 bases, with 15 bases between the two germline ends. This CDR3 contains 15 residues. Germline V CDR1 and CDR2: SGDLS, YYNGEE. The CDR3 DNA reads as TGTGCCAGCAGCGTGAGTTCAGGGGCGGGTGAAAAACTGTTTTTT. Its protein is CASSVSSGAGEKLFF.

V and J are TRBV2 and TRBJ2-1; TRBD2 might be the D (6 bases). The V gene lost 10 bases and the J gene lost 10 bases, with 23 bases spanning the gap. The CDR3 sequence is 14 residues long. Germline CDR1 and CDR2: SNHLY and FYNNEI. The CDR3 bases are TGTGCCACATACGGGGGATTCCAAACCGGAGAGCAGTTCTTC. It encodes CATYGGFQTGEQFF.

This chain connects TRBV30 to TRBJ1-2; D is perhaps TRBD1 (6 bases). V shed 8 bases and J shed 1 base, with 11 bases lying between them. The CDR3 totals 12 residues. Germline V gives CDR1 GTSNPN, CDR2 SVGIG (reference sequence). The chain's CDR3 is CARGGDNYGYTF. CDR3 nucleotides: TGTGCCCGAGGGGGGGATAACTATGGCTACACCTTC.

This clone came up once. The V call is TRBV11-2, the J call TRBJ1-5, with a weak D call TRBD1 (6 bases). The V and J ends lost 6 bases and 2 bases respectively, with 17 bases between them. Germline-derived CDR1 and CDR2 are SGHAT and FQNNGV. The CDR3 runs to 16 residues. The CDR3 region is CASSSLGGGGNQPQHF. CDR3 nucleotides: TGTGCCAGCAGTTCCTTGGGGGGCGGGGGCAATCAGCCCCAGCATTTT.

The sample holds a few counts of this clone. The DNA of the CDR3 is TGTGCCAGCAGCTTGCGGACAGGGGAACTCTACGAGCAGTACTTC. Residues: CASSLRTGELYEQYF. V gene TRBV5-6 combines with J gene TRBJ2-7, with 9 bases identical to TRBD1. V shed 1 base, J shed 3 bases, and the junction held 5 bases outside the gene matches. The length of the CDR3 is 15 residues. Looked up from germline, CDR1 is SGHDT and CDR2 is YYEEEE.

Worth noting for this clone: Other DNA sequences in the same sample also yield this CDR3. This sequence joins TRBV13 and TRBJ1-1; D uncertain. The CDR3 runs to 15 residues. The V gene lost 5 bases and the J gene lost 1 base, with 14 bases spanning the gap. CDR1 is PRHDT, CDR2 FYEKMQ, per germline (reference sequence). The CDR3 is CASSRGWTGNTEAFF. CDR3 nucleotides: TGTGCCAGCAGCCGCGGGTGGACCGGGAACACTGAAGCTTTCTTT. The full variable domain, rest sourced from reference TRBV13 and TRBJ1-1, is AAGVIQSPRHLIKEKRETATLKCYPIPRHDTVYWYQQGPGQDPQFLISFYEKMQSDKGSIPDRFSAQQFSDYHSELNMSSLELGDSALYFCASSRGWTGNTEAFFGQGTRLTVV.

The CDR3 bases are TGCGCCAGCAGCTCGCTGGCCCAGGGGATCGAGGAGCAGTACTTC. Encoded protein: CASSSLAQGIEEQYF. V is TRBV5-1 and J is TRBJ2-7; D is possibly TRBD1 (6 bases). CDR3 length: 15 amino acids. The germline V and J ends were trimmed by 3 bases and 7 bases, with 20 bases remaining between them. Per the germline V gene, CDR1 is SGHRS and CDR2 is YFSETQ.

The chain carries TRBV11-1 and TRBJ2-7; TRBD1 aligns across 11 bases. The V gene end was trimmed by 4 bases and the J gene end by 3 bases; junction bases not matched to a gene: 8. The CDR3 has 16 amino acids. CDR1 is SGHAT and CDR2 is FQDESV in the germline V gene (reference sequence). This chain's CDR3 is CASSSQAGTGGYEQYF. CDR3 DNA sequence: TGTGCCAGCAGCTCTCAAGCCGGGACAGGGGGCTACGAGCAGTACTTC.